These 27 T cell receptor beta chains were all obtained from the same sample, sequenced in a study of OX40 agonist ivuxolimab in advanced cancers. The protocol was immunoSEQ multiplex PCR, while the TCRdb copy is restricted to in-frame clones and leaves out a portion. The table lists over 55,000 clones, over 75% of them singletons. The specimen comprised CD4+ or CD8+ T cells sorted from blood, sampled in a trial of the OX40 agonist ivuxolimab. The source of these receptors is an adult with an advanced solid tumor such as melanoma, head and neck, liver or kidney cancer.

This chain connects TRBV6-6 to TRBJ1-6; TRBD1 matches 7 bases. V dropped 8 bases and J dropped 6; count of bases not matched to a gene: 7. The CDR3 runs to 14 residues. Germline-derived CDR1 and CDR2 are MNHNY and SVGAGI (reference sequence). In nucleotides, the CDR3 is TGTGCCAGCGGAAAACAGGGGACTAATTCACCCCTCCACTTT. Translating it yields CASGKQGTNSPLHF.

This clone has more than one count but fewer than ten. The chain links TRBV9 to TRBJ1-2; 12 nucleotides align to TRBD1. The CDR3 runs 14 residues. The junction had 8 bases not matched to a gene; V was cut back by 6 bases and J by 8 bases. Per the germline V gene, CDR1 is SGDLS and CDR2 is YYNGEE. The CDR3 here is CASNRDRGQHGYTF. For the CDR3, the DNA is TGTGCCAGCAATAGGGACAGGGGGCAACACGGCTACACCTTC.

The rearrangement joins TRBV14 to TRBJ2-2; TRBD2 is a possible D gene (6 bases). Trimming removed 1 base at V and 4 bases at J, with 22 bases between. This CDR3 is 19 amino acids long. Germline V gene lookup returns CDR1 SGHDN and CDR2 FVKESK. The CDR3 DNA reads as TGTGCCAGCAGCCAAGTTGCGGGGCACGGCTTCATAGGCACCGGGGAGCTGTTTTTT. As protein: CASSQVAGHGFIGTGELFF.

This clone was detected only a few times. V gene TRBV5-6 combines with J gene TRBJ2-3; D is unresolved. CDR1 SGHDT and CDR2 YYEEEE come from the germline V gene. This CDR3 is built from 14 residues. Trimming removed 4 bases at V and 4 bases at J, with 13 bases between. The CDR3 DNA reads as TGTGCCAGCAGCCGTGCCCGTGGTGCAGATACGCAGTATTTT. Translated, it gives CASSRARGADTQYF. The full variable domain, its missing parts supplied by reference TRBV5-6 and TRBJ2-3, is DAGVTQSPTHLIKTRGQQVTLRCSPKSGHDTVSWYQQALGQGPQFIFQYYEEEERQRGNFPDRFSGHQFPNYSSELNVNALLLGDSALYLCASSRARGADTQYFGPGTRLTVL.

Regarding this clone: One junction end disagrees with the germline gene, perhaps due to a read error. J is TRBJ2-7 and V is TRBV27; 7 bases map to TRBD1. Per germline, CDR1 MNHEY and CDR2 SMNVEV (reference sequence). The CDR3 runs 17 residues. CDR3 sequence (DNA): TGTGCCGGCAGTTTGCGGGCAGGGGGAGTTTCAGAGTACGAGCAGTACTTC. It is translated as CAGSLRAGGVSEYEQYF.

The chain uses TRBV6-5 and TRBJ2-5; TRBD1 aligns across 7 bases. CDR1 and CDR2 (germline): MNHEY, SVGAGI. V was pared by 7 bases and J by 2 bases, with 4 bases of the junction left unmatched. The CDR3 totals 13 residues. The CDR3 reads CASTGQVQETQYF. CDR3 bases: TGTGCCAGCACCGGACAGGTTCAAGAGACCCAGTACTTC.

This chain links TRBV9 with TRBJ2-3; 12 bases line up with TRBD2. Per the germline V gene, CDR1 is SGDLS and CDR2 is YYNGEE. CDR3 length: 14 amino acids. Trimming removed 7 bases from V and 2 bases from J; junction bases left unmatched: 2. DNA of the CDR3: TGTGCCAGCGGACTAGCGGGAACCACAGATACGCAGTATTTT. Its translation is CASGLAGTTDTQYF.

V gene TRBV7-9 combines with J gene TRBJ2-5, with 11 bases lining up with TRBD2. The CDR3 is 14 amino acids. Trimming cost V 2 bases and J 9 bases; bases outside gene matches: 5. Germline CDR1 reads SEHNR; CDR2 reads FQNEAQ (reference sequence). The CDR3 bases are TGTGCCAGCAGCTTAATGATAGCGGGAGGGGCCCAGTACTTC. Translation gives CASSLMIAGGAQYF.

The chain recombines TRBV7-6 with TRBJ2-5, with D uncertain. With 5 bases removed from V and 2 bases from J, the gap between germline ends came to 9 bases. The CDR3 sequence is 13 residues long. CDR1 and CDR2 from the germline V gene are SGHVS and FNYEAQ. In nucleotides, the CDR3 is TGTGCCAGCAGCCCGTACTCGCAAGAGACCCAGTACTTC. This translates into CASSPYSQETQYF.

This clone was recorded a few times. The chain's CDR3 is CASRQNTEAFF. DNA of the CDR3: TGTGCCAGCAGGCAGAACACTGAAGCTTTCTTT. The chain is built from TRBV6-6 and TRBJ1-1, with no clear D. The CDR3 covers 11 residues. Trimming cost V 6 bases and J 1 base, with 3 bases left between them. Germline assignment: CDR1 MNHNY and CDR2 SVGAGI (reference sequence).

The rearrangement uses TRBV6-1 and TRBJ2-1; TRBD1 matches at 9 bases. V was pared by 11 bases and J by 5 bases, with 4 bases of the junction left unmatched. The CDR3 is 12 amino acids. Germline V lookup: CDR1 MNHNS, CDR2 SASEGT. CDR3 coding DNA: TGTGCCTCAGGGACAGGGCACAATGAGCAGTTCTTC. The encoded protein is CASGTGHNEQFF.

This chain joins TRBV29-1 and TRBJ1-2; TRBD1 matches at 7 bases. The CDR3 has 12 amino acids. Germline CDR1 reads SQVTM; CDR2 reads ANQGSEA. The CDR3 reads CSGGQNQYGYTF. The CDR3 region has the DNA TGCAGTGGGGGACAGAATCAGTATGGCTACACCTTC.

V gene TRBV7-3 combines with J gene TRBJ2-1, with D perhaps TRBD1 (5 bases). Germline CDR1 is SGHTA and CDR2 is FQGTGA. The CDR3 covers 17 residues. Trimming removed 1 base at V and 0 bases at J, with 13 bases between. The CDR3 protein is CASSLKGWTPSYNEQFF. CDR3 coding DNA: TGTGCCAGCAGCTTAAAGGGTTGGACACCCTCCTACAATGAGCAGTTCTTC.

The J gene is TRBJ2-3, the V gene TRBV19, with TRBD2 matching over 9 bases. This CDR3 is 16 amino acids long. CDR1 is LNHDA and CDR2 is SQIVND in the germline V gene (reference sequence). Unmatched junction bases numbered 11, after V lost 5 bases and J lost 5 bases. The CDR3 DNA follows: TGTGCCAGTAGTCTCGTCGGAGCGGGAGGTCGAGATACGCAGTATTTT. This translates into CASSLVGAGGRDTQYF.

V and J are TRBV28 and TRBJ1-5; D remains unclear. The CDR3 contains 15 residues. Trimming stripped 4 bases from V and 6 bases from J, with 16 bases between. Germline assignment: CDR1 MDHEN and CDR2 SYDVKM. The CDR3 is CASSSPSGRAQPQHF. The CDR3 DNA reads as TGTGCCAGCAGTTCCCCGTCGGGGAGGGCTCAGCCCCAGCATTTT. Looking up the rest from reference TRBV28 and TRBJ1-5 gives the full variable domain: DVKVTQSSRYLVKRTGEKVFLECVQDMDHENMFWYRQDPGLGLRLIYFSYDVKMKEKGDIPEGYSVSREKKERFSLILESASTNQTSMYLCASSSPSGRAQPQHFGDGTRLSIL.

V is TRBV6-5 and J is TRBJ2-3, with TRBD1 matching 10 bases. V shed 6 bases, J shed 1 base, and the junction held 1 base outside the gene matches. Germline values: CDR1 MNHEY, CDR2 SVGAGI. This CDR3 comprises 14 residues. This chain's CDR3 is CASRDRGRTDTQYF. The DNA of the CDR3 is TGTGCCAGCAGAGACAGGGGGCGCACAGATACGCAGTATTTT.

This rearrangement joins TRBV2 to TRBJ1-2, with 10 positions matching TRBD1. The germline V gene has CDR1 SNHLY and CDR2 FYNNEI. This CDR3 region has 17 residues. With 0 bases clipped from V and 7 bases from J, the junction kept 11 bases outside the gene matches. The CDR3 reads CASSEAWDRGWSSGYTF. The CDR3 DNA sequence: TGTGCCAGCAGTGAAGCTTGGGACAGGGGTTGGTCTAGTGGCTACACCTTC.

This clone has a single count. The chain employs TRBV9 and TRBJ1-6; possible D gene TRBD1, 6 bases. The CDR3 has 15 amino acids. Germline V gene sequence: CDR1 SGDLS, CDR2 YYNGEE. Trimming pared 0 bases from V and 9 bases from J, leaving 13 bases between. The DNA of the CDR3 is TGTGCCAGCAGCGTAGGTACAGGGCGGGGTTCACCCCTCCACTTT. It translates to CASSVGTGRGSPLHF.

J is TRBJ2-3 and V is TRBV27; no clear D gene. CDR3 length equals 13 residues. V shed 6 bases and J shed 1 base, with 8 bases lying between them. CDR1 is MNHEY, CDR2 SMNVEV, per germline (reference sequence). This CDR3 is CASRTSGTDTQYF. The DNA for the CDR3 is TGTGCCAGCAGAACGTCCGGCACAGATACGCAGTATTTT.

This sequence joins TRBV18 and TRBJ1-1, with D possibly TRBD1 on 5 matching bases. The CDR3 runs 12 residues. CDR1 KGHSH and CDR2 LQKENI come from the germline V gene. Between the trimmed V and J ends, which lost 2 bases and 10 bases, there was a span of 11 bases. In DNA form, the CDR3 reads TGTGCCAGCTCACCATTCGAAAGGGGAGCTTTCTTT. It yields the protein CASSPFERGAFF.

This clone was counted a single time. The chain carries TRBV5-1 and TRBJ2-6; D might be TRBD2 (5 bases). CDR1 and CDR2 from the germline V gene are SGHRS and YFSETQ. There are 15 residues in the CDR3. Trimming pared 6 bases from V and 0 bases from J, leaving 10 bases between. The CDR3 is CASIPGGSGANVLTF. The CDR3, as DNA: TGCGCCAGCATTCCCGGAGGCTCTGGGGCCAACGTCCTGACTTTC.

The rearrangement uses TRBV7-3 and TRBJ2-2; D remains ambiguous. This CDR3 has 13 residues. Trimming cost V 1 base and J 1 base, with 1 base left between them. Germline CDR1 reads SGHTA; CDR2 reads FQGTGA. DNA for the CDR3: TGTGCCAGCAGCTTAAGGAACACCGGGGAGCTGTTTTTT. Its translation: CASSLRNTGELFF.

This clone has a handful of counts. V gene TRBV6-7 combines with J gene TRBJ1-4; 9 bases agree with TRBD1. TRBV6-7 is given ORF status, its function remaining uncertain. V lost 6 bases, J lost 11 bases, and 13 bases stayed unmatched. The CDR3 runs to 15 residues. The CDR3 sequence is CASSRSGQGLKKLFF. In DNA, the CDR3 is TGTGCCAGCAGCCGGTCCGGACAGGGGCTAAAGAAACTGTTTTTT.

The V call is TRBV7-7, the J call TRBJ2-1; 9 bases align to TRBD2. The CDR3 has 14 residues. Trimming at V came to 0 bases and at J to 6 bases, leaving 0 bases not matched to a gene. Germline loops: CDR1 SSHAT, CDR2 FNYEAQ (reference sequence). The CDR3 region has the DNA TGTGCCAGCAGCTTAGCGGGACTAGCCAATGAGCAGTTCTTC. This sequence encodes CASSLAGLANEQFF.

This CDR3 reads CASSDRLSGANVLTF. In DNA, the CDR3 is TGTGCCAGCAGTGACCGACTCTCTGGGGCCAACGTCCTGACTTTC. The chain employs TRBV6-1 and TRBJ2-6; D is uncertain. This CDR3 is built from 15 residues. Germline CDR1 reads MNHNS; CDR2 reads SASEGT. Between the trimmed V and J ends, which lost 3 bases and 0 bases, there was a span of 6 bases.

The chain uses TRBV29-1 and TRBJ2-5; 7 bases align to TRBD1. CDR1 and CDR2 (germline): SQVTM, ANQGSEA. CDR3 length: 14 residues. The V and J ends lost 7 bases and 7 bases, in that order; junction bases with no gene match: 15. CDR3 bases: TGCAGCGGCCGAGCCGGACAGGCCAAGGGGACCCAGTACTTC. Translation gives CSGRAGQAKGTQYF.

This chain joins TRBV2 and TRBJ1-5, with 10 bases matching TRBD1. Germline V lookup: CDR1 SNHLY, CDR2 FYNNEI. V was pared by 7 bases and J by 5 bases, with 8 bases of the junction left unmatched. The CDR3 loop spans 15 amino acids. In nucleotides, the CDR3 is TGTGCCAGCACAGCGGACAGGGGGAACTATCAGCCCCAGCATTTT. Translated: CASTADRGNYQPQHF. The full variable domain, with the rest looked up from reference TRBV2 and TRBJ1-5, is EPEVTQTPSHQVTQMGQEVILRCVPISNHLYFYWYRQILGQKVEFLVSFYNNEISEKSEIFDDQFSVERPDGSNFTLKIRSTKLEDSAMYFCASTADRGNYQPQHFGDGTRLSIL.